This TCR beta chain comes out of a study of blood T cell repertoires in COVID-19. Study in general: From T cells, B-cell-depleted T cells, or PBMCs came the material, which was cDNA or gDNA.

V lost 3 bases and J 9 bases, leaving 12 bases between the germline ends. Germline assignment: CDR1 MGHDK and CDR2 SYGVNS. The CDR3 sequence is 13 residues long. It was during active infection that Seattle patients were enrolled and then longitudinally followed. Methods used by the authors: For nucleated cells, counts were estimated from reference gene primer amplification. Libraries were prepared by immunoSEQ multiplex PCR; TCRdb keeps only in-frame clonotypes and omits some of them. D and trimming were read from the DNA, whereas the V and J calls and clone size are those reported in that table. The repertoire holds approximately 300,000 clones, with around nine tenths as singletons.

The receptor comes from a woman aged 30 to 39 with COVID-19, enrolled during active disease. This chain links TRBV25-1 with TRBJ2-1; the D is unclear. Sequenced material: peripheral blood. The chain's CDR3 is CASSDVFLGEQFF. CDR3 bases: TGTGCCAGCAGTGACGTATTCCTCGGTGAGCAGTTCTTC.